This TCR beta chain came from a study of a mutant IDH1 vaccine in newly diagnosed glioma. The data were produced by immunoSEQ multiplex PCR, yet TCRdb's version contains in-frame clones alone and is incomplete. The sample has about 21,000 clones; about nine tenths are singletons. Details on this clone: The antigen remains unidentified.

The sample's time point: week 11, during vaccination. In the vaccine, a single dose held 300 ug of the mutant IDH1 20-mer peptide, along with topical imiquimod. Sequenced material: PBMCs, taken from a glioma patient whose treatment included an IDH1 peptide vaccine. This receptor was identified in a woman in her forties with glioma.

The CDR3 DNA reads TGCGCCAGCAGCTTGGGACAGGGGTACACTGAAGCTTTCTTT. It specifies CASSLGQGYTEAFF. This sequence joins TRBV5-1 and TRBJ1-1, with TRBD1 matching 8 bases. CDR1 is SGHRS and CDR2 is YFSETQ in the germline V gene. The ends lost 0 bases at V and 3 bases at J; junction bases unmatched: 1. This CDR3 spans 14 amino acids. Looking up the rest from reference TRBV5-1 and TRBJ1-1 gives the full variable domain: KAGVTQTPRYLIKTRGQQVTLSCSPISGHRSVSWYQQTPGQGLQFLFEYFSETQRNKGNFPGRFSGRQFSNSRSEMNVSTLELGDSALYLCASSLGQGYTEAFFGQGTRLTVV.